This T cell receptor beta chain was captured by sequencing in a study of identical twins. Germline lookup yields CDR1 DFQATT and CDR2 SNEGSKA (reference sequence). The CDR3 consists of 18 residues. V was trimmed by 0 bases and J by 1 base, leaving 19 bases between them. This clonotype was counted ten times or more. Its antigen is unknown. Regarding the study as a whole: Insertions ran lower in abundant cord blood beta clonotypes, though not in memory repertoires. Models came in too low on out-of-frame TCR alpha sharing in monozygotic twins. Findings came from cross-sectional statistics, without long-term follow-up of donors.

MiXCR, applied by TCRdb to the 5' RACE reads, yields one record per CDR3 protein. The sample gives under 400,000 distinct CDR3 sequences, around 9% of which show up once; more than 8% is in the top ten. The clonotype originates from a woman in her fifties or sixties in good health. The V and J genes are TRBV20-1 and TRBJ2-1, with D possibly called TRBD1 or TRBD2 (6 bases each). The specimen was naive T cells sorted from blood. CDR3 region: CSARDRGWGERSYNEQFF. CDR3 DNA: TGCAGTGCTAGAGATAGGGGGTGGGGGGAGCGATCCTACAATGAGCAGTTCTTC.